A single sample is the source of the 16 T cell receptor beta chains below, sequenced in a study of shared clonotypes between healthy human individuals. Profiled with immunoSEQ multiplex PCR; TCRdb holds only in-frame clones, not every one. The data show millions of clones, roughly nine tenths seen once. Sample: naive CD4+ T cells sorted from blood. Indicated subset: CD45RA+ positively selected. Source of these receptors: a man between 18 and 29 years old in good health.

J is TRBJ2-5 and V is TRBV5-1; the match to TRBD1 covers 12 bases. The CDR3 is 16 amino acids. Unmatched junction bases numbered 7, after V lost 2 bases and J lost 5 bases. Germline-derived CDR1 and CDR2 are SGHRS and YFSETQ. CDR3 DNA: TGCGCCAGCAGCTTAAGGCCGGGACAGGGGGCTGAGACCCAGTACTTC. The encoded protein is CASSLRPGQGAETQYF.

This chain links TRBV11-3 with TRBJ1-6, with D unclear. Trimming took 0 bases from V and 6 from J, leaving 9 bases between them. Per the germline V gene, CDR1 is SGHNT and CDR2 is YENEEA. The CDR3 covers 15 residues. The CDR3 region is CASSLEGSGNSPLHF. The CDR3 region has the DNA TGTGCCAGCAGCTTAGAGGGGTCGGGTAATTCACCCCTCCACTTT.

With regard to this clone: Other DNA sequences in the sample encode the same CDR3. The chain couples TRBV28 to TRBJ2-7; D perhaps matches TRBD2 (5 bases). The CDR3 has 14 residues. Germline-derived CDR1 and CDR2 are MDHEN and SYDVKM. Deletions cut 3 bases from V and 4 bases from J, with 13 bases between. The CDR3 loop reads CASSLRVISYEQYF. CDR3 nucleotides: TGTGCCAGCAGTTTGAGGGTAATCTCTTACGAGCAGTACTTC.

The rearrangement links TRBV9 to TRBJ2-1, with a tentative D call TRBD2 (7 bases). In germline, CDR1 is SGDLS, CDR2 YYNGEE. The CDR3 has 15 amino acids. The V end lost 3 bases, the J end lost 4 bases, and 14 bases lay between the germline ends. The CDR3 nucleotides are TGTGCCAGCAGCGCGGGGGGCGGAGAATACAATGAGCAGTTCTTC. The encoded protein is CASSAGGGEYNEQFF.

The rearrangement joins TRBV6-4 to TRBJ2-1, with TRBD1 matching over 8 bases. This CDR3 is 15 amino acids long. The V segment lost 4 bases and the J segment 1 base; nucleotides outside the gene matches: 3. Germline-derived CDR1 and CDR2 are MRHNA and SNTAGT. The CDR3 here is CASSVQGASYNEQFF. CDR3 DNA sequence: TGTGCCAGCAGTGTCCAGGGGGCATCCTACAATGAGCAGTTCTTC.

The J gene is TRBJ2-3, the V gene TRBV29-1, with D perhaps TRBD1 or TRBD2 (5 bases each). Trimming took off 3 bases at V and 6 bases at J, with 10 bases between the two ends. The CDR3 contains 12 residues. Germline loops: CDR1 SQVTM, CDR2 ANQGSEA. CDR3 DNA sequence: TGCAGCGTTGATCGGGGCTCGGATACGCAGTATTTT. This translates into CSVDRGSDTQYF.

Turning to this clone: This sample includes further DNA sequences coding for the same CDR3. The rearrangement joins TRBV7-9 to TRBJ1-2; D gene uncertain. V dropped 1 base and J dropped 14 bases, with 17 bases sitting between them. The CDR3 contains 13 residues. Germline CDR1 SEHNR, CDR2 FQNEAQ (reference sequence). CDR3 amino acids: CASSLEVALSGTF. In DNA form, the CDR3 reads TGTGCCAGCAGCTTAGAAGTTGCCCTGTCGGGAACCTTC.

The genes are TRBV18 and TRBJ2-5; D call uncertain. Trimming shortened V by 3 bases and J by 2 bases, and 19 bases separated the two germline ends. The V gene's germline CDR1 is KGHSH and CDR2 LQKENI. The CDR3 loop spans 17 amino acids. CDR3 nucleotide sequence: TGTGCCAGCTCACCCCGGGCAGCGAGTGCAATACAAGAGACCCAGTACTTC. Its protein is CASSPRAASAIQETQYF.

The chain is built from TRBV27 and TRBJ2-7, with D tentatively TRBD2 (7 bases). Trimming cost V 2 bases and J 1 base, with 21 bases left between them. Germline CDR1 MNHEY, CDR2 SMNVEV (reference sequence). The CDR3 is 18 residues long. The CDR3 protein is CASSLRRGLYDRSYEQYF. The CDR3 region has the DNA TGTGCCAGCAGTTTAAGGCGGGGGTTATACGACAGGTCCTACGAGCAGTACTTC.

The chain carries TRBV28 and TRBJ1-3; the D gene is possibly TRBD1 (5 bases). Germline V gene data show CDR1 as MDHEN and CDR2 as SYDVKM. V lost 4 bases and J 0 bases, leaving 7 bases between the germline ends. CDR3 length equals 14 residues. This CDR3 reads CASSSDSSGNTIYF. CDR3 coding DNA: TGTGCCAGCAGTTCAGACAGCTCTGGAAACACCATATATTTT.

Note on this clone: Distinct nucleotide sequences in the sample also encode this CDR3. DNA for the CDR3: TGCGCCAGCAGCCGGGACGGCTACGAGCAGTACTTC. This codes for CASSRDGYEQYF. The chain employs TRBV5-1 and TRBJ2-7; D could derive from TRBD1 or TRBD2 (5 bases each). Germline V gene sequence: CDR1 SGHRS, CDR2 YFSETQ. CDR3 length equals 12 residues. V lost 4 bases and J lost 3, with 8 bases in between.

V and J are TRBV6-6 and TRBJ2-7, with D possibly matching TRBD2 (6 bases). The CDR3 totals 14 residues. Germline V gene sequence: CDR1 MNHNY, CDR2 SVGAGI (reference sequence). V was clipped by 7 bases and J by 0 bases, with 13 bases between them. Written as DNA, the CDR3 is TGTGCCAGCAAAGGAGGGAGTTCCTCCTACGAGCAGTACTTC. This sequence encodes CASKGGSSSYEQYF.

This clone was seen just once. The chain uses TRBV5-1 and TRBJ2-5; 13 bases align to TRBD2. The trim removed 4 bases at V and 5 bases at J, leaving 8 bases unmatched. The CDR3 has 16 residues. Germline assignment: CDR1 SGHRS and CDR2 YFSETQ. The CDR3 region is CASSSGLAGVSETQYF. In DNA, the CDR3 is TGCGCCAGCAGCAGCGGACTAGCGGGAGTCAGTGAGACCCAGTACTTC.

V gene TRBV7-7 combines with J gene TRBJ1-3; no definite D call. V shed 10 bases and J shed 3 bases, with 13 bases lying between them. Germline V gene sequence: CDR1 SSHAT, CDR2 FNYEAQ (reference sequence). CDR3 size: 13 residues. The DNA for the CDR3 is TGTGCCACTCAGGCATCTGGTGGAAACACCATATATTTT. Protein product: CATQASGGNTIYF. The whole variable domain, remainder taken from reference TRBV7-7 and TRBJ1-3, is GAGVSQSPRYKVTKRGQDVTLRCDPISSHATLYWYQQALGQGPEFLTYFNYEAQPDKSGLPSDRFSAERPEGSISTLTIQRTEQRDSAMYRCATQASGGNTIYFGEGSWLTVV.

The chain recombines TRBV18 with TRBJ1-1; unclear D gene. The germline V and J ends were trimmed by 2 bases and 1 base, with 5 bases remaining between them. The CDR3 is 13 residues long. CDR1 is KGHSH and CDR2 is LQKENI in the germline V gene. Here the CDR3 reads CASSPNQNTEAFF. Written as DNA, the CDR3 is TGTGCCAGCTCACCAAACCAGAACACTGAAGCTTTCTTT.

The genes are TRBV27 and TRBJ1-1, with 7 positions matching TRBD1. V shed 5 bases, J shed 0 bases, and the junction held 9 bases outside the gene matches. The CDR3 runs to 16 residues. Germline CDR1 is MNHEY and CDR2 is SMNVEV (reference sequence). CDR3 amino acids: CASSIDRVGVNTEAFF. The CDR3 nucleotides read TGTGCCAGCAGTATCGACAGGGTGGGGGTGAACACTGAAGCTTTCTTT.